The 24 T cell receptor beta chains listed next were all sequenced from one sample in a study of blood T cell repertoires in COVID-19. Sequencing used immunoSEQ multiplex PCR; TCRdb keeps in-frame clones, though not all of them. The repertoire consists of 210,000 or so clones, with 84% occurring once and the leading ten covering 1.8%. The sequencing sample was made of PBMCs or T cells enriched from blood (not recorded which). The receptors derive from a man in his fifties or sixties who had recovered from COVID-19.

The genes are TRBV3-1 (or the pseudogene TRBV3-2) and TRBJ1-2; a possible D gene is TRBD1 (5 bases). V was pared by 0 bases and J by 4 bases, with 15 bases between. Looked up from germline, CDR1 is LGHDT and CDR2 is YNNKEL (reference sequence). This CDR3 comprises 16 residues. The CDR3 here is CASSQEGELPFYGYTF. As DNA, the CDR3 is TGTGCCAGCAGCCAAGAAGGGGAACTTCCCTTCTATGGCTACACCTTC.

V usage is TRBV27 and J usage is TRBJ1-2, with 10 bases fitting TRBD1. V was pared by 4 bases and J by 8 bases, with 7 bases of the junction left unmatched. The CDR3 loop spans 14 amino acids. Germline V gene data show CDR1 as MNHEY and CDR2 as SMNVEV (reference sequence). The CDR3 DNA sequence: TGTGCCAGCAGTTCGTTGGACAGGGGGAAGGGCTACACCTTC. Amino acid sequence: CASSSLDRGKGYTF.

The chain employs TRBV6-5 and TRBJ2-7; the D gene is possibly TRBD2 (5 bases). There are 14 residues in the CDR3. V lost 0 bases to trimming and J lost 5 bases, with 11 bases between them. Germline CDR1 is MNHEY and CDR2 is SVGAGI. CDR3 protein: CASSYSGVPDEQYF. Written as DNA, the CDR3 is TGTGCCAGCAGTTACTCGGGAGTGCCTGACGAGCAGTACTTC.

The chain joins TRBV5-4 to TRBJ2-3; TRBD1 matches 8 bases. Germline CDR1 reads SGHNT; CDR2 reads YYREEE (reference sequence). The CDR3 spans 15 residues. Germline trimming cut 4 bases from V and 4 bases from J; bases unmatched to any gene: 8. Here the CDR3 reads CASSPGGGFADTQYF. The CDR3 DNA follows: TGTGCCAGCAGCCCAGGGGGCGGGTTCGCAGATACGCAGTATTTT.

The chain joins TRBV19 to TRBJ1-2, with D unclear. The CDR3 covers 13 residues. The germline gives CDR1 LNHDA, CDR2 SQIVND (reference sequence). The V end was cut by 3 bases, the J end by 11 bases, with 16 bases between. This CDR3 is CASSIQGSGPYTF. The CDR3 DNA follows: TGTGCCAGTAGTATCCAAGGCAGTGGGCCGTACACCTTC.

CDR3 DNA: TGTGCCAGCAGTTTAGGCTTGAGGGAAAAACTGTTTTTT. This gives the protein CASSLGLREKLFF. V is TRBV27 and J is TRBJ1-4, with unresolved D. This CDR3 region has 13 residues. Germline CDR1 reads MNHEY; CDR2 reads SMNVEV (reference sequence). Trimming left V 2 bases short and J 8 bases short, with 9 bases between.

This clone turned up a few times. The gene calls are TRBV11-3 and TRBJ2-5, with 7 bases aligning to TRBD1. The CDR3 contains 14 residues. V lost 5 bases to trimming and J lost 2 bases; unmatched junction nucleotides: 5. Germline-derived CDR1 and CDR2 are SGHNT and YENEEA. The CDR3 DNA reads TGTGCCAGCAGCCCAACGACAGGGCAAGAGACCCAGTACTTC. Protein product: CASSPTTGQETQYF.

This chain joins TRBV3-1 (or the pseudogene TRBV3-2) and TRBJ1-1, with a tentative D call TRBD1 (5 bases). V was clipped by 1 base and J by 8 bases, with 11 bases between them. Germline V gene sequence: CDR1 LGHDT, CDR2 YNNKEL (reference sequence). This CDR3 has 13 residues. CDR3 coding DNA: TGTGCCAGCAGCCAAGCGGCCAGGGCCGAAGCTTTCTTT. Translation gives CASSQAARAEAFF.

This chain joins TRBV4-2 and TRBJ2-2, with 8 bases lining up with TRBD1. Germline assignment: CDR1 LGHNA and CDR2 YNFKEQ. V lost 4 bases to trimming and J lost 0 bases; unmatched junction nucleotides: 7. The CDR3 loop spans 17 amino acids. The CDR3 sequence: CASSPLGQGANTGELFF. The CDR3 DNA is TGTGCCAGCAGCCCCCTTGGACAGGGCGCGAACACCGGGGAGCTGTTTTTT.

The V gene is TRBV6-1, the J gene TRBJ1-2; 7 nucleotides align to TRBD1. Trimming removed 0 bases from V and 4 bases from J; junction bases left unmatched: 8. Per the germline V gene, CDR1 is MNHNS and CDR2 is SASEGT. The CDR3 extends over 16 amino acids. Here the CDR3 DNA reads TGTGCCAGCAGTGAAGCCTCCGGACAGGCAGGCTATGGCTACACCTTC. This sequence encodes CASSEASGQAGYGYTF.

The gene calls are TRBV10-3 and TRBJ1-2; TRBD1 might be the D (6 bases). CDR3 size: 15 residues. V was trimmed by 10 bases and J by 4 bases, leaving 22 bases between them. Germline CDR1 is ENHRY and CDR2 is SYGVKD. CDR3 in DNA: TGTGCCACCAGGAAGACAGGAACGGAGGTCTATGGCTACACCTTC. It is translated as CATRKTGTEVYGYTF.

The chain links TRBV27 to TRBJ2-2; 10 nucleotides align to TRBD1. The V gene's germline CDR1 is MNHEY and CDR2 SMNVEV (reference sequence). CDR3 length: 15 residues. Trimming removed 8 bases from V and 5 bases from J; junction bases left unmatched: 8. The CDR3 sequence: CASGRTGQGTGELFF. The CDR3 DNA is TGTGCCAGCGGGCGAACGGGACAGGGGACCGGGGAGCTGTTTTTT.

The rearrangement links TRBV12-3 or TRBV12-4 to TRBJ1-2, with D uncertain. This CDR3 is 12 amino acids long. Trimming shortened V by 10 bases and J by 2 bases, and 11 bases separated the two germline ends. The CDR3 protein is CATSAVNYGYTF. CDR3 in DNA: TGTGCCACTTCTGCGGTAAACTATGGCTACACCTTC.

In the case of this clone: Within the sample, other DNA sequences also encode this same CDR3. The rearrangement joins TRBV2 to TRBJ2-2; TRBD2 matches at 10 bases. With 4 bases clipped from V and 3 bases from J, the junction kept 2 bases outside the gene matches. The CDR3 extends over 15 amino acids. Germline CDR1 reads SNHLY; CDR2 reads FYNNEI. CDR3 loop: CASSVLAGDTGELFF. The CDR3 coding sequence is TGTGCCAGCAGTGTGCTAGCGGGGGACACCGGGGAGCTGTTTTTT. The full variable domain, its missing parts supplied by reference TRBV2 and TRBJ2-2, is EPEVTQTPSHQVTQMGQEVILRCVPISNHLYFYWYRQILGQKVEFLVSFYNNEISEKSEIFDDQFSVERPDGSNFTLKIRSTKLEDSAMYFCASSVLAGDTGELFFGEGSRLTVL.

This clone has just one count. The chain carries TRBV5-4 and TRBJ2-1; 9 nucleotides line up with TRBD2. This CDR3 contains 16 residues. Looked up from germline, CDR1 is SGHNT and CDR2 is YYREEE (reference sequence). The J segment lost 6 bases and the V segment lost 0 bases, leaving 7 bases of the junction unmatched. The CDR3 DNA reads TGTGCCAGCAGCTTGGCGCGGGGGGGCCTTTCCAATGAGCAGTTCTTC. Translated: CASSLARGGLSNEQFF.

J is TRBJ2-1 and V is TRBV30, with 7 bases aligning to TRBD1. This CDR3 contains 13 residues. Germline V gives CDR1 GTSNPN, CDR2 SVGIG (reference sequence). J was trimmed by 7 bases and V by 4 bases; bases with no gene match: 7. In DNA, the CDR3 is TGTGCCTGGAAGCCCAGGGGGTGGAATGAGCAGTTCTTC. As protein: CAWKPRGWNEQFF.

The V call is TRBV5-5, the J call TRBJ1-5; D is perhaps TRBD1 (5 bases). Germline V CDR1 and CDR2: SGHKS, YYEKEE (reference sequence). Trimming pared 0 bases from V and 3 bases from J, leaving 10 bases between. The CDR3 totals 15 residues. The CDR3 DNA follows: TGTGCCAGCAGCTTGGGTGGGGCACCCAATCAGCCCCAGCATTTT. Its protein is CASSLGGAPNQPQHF.

The rearrangement uses TRBV3-1 (or the pseudogene TRBV3-2) and TRBJ2-5; D uncertain. Trimming took off 1 base at V and 5 bases at J, with 8 bases between the two ends. Germline V gene data show CDR1 as LGHDT and CDR2 as YNNKEL (reference sequence). The CDR3 totals 13 residues. Written as DNA, the CDR3 is TGTGCCAGCAGCCAAGGGGTGGAGGAGACCCAGTACTTC. Encoded protein: CASSQGVEETQYF.

The chain links TRBV5-1 to TRBJ2-1; a possible D gene is TRBD1 (7 bases). This CDR3 is built from 16 residues. The V gene lost 6 bases and the J gene lost 9 bases, with 25 bases spanning the gap. Germline CDR1 is SGHRS and CDR2 is YFSETQ. Here the CDR3 reads CASTLSGDSPSSEQFF. CDR3 coding DNA: TGCGCCAGCACACTATCGGGGGACAGCCCATCGTCTGAGCAGTTCTTC.

The V call is TRBV11-3, the J call TRBJ1-2; possible D gene TRBD1, 5 bases. This CDR3 is built from 14 residues. Trimming took 5 bases from V and 1 from J, leaving 11 bases between them. Germline CDR1 reads SGHNT; CDR2 reads YENEEA. CDR3 in amino acids: CASSGGGFNYGYTF. CDR3 DNA sequence: TGTGCCAGCAGCGGGGGAGGGTTTAACTATGGCTACACCTTC. The complete variable domain, with remaining parts taken from reference TRBV11-3 and TRBJ1-2, reads EAGVVQSPRYKIIEKKQPVAFWCNPISGHNTLYWYLQNLGQGPELLIRYENEEAVDDSQLPKDRFSAERLKGVDSTLKIQPAELGDSAVYLCASSGGGFNYGYTFGSGTRLTVV.

CDR3: CASSYDRGLFDTEAFF. The CDR3 DNA follows: TGCGCCAGCAGCTACGACAGGGGGCTTTTCGACACTGAAGCTTTCTTT. V and J are TRBV4-3 and TRBJ1-1, with TRBD1 identical over 10 bases. The CDR3 totals 16 residues. Per germline, CDR1 LGHNA and CDR2 YSLEER. V shed 5 bases, J shed 3 bases, and the junction held 9 bases outside the gene matches.

J is TRBJ2-7 and V is TRBV7-9; 10 bases fit TRBD1. Per the germline V gene, CDR1 is SEHNR and CDR2 is FQNEAQ (reference sequence). The CDR3 spans 13 residues. Trimming cost V 4 bases and J 6 bases; bases outside gene matches: 3. The CDR3, as DNA: TGTGCCAGCAGCTCCCGGGACAGGGGCGAGCAGTACTTC. Its protein product is CASSSRDRGEQYF. Based on the CDR3 plus reference TRBV7-9 and TRBJ2-7, the full variable domain is DTGVSQNPRHKITKRGQNVTFRCDPISEHNRLYWYRQTLGQGPEFLTYFQNEAQLEKSRLLSDRFSAERPKGSFSTLEIQRTEQGDSAMYLCASSSRDRGEQYFGPGTRLTVT.

The chain links TRBV9 to TRBJ2-7; a weak D match, TRBD2 (6 bases). Germline CDR1 SGDLS, CDR2 YYNGEE. The CDR3 spans 15 residues. V lost 3 bases and J lost 4, with 17 bases in between. CDR3 residues: CASSETPGGRYEQYF. The CDR3, as DNA: TGTGCCAGCAGCGAGACCCCCGGGGGTAGGTACGAGCAGTACTTC.

This sequence joins TRBV11-3 and TRBJ2-2; possible D gene TRBD2, 5 bases. Germline assignment: CDR1 SGHNT and CDR2 YENEEA. The CDR3 length is 13 residues. Trimming removed 1 base from V and 7 bases from J, with 7 bases in between. The CDR3 region has the DNA TGTGCCAGCAGCTTAGGGACTCTCGGGGAGCTGTTTTTT. Translated, it gives CASSLGTLGELFF.